Described below is a single TCR beta chain sequence and its context. This clone was counted between two and nine times. The clone's antigen remains unknown. No base-level quality is on record; no much larger clone is a single base apart. The data were obtained in a study of blood T cell repertoires in COVID-19 (dated by TCRdb to the early 2020s). A note on the overall study: Samples covering the acute and convalescent phases of COVID-19 were provided by collaborators in the United States, Italy and Spain. The material from the prospective study consisted of cDNA or gDNA derived from T cells, B-cell-depleted T cells, or PBMCs. Samples were obtained from the ongoing ImmuneRACE study (first 160 participants) and from some 1,200 subjects provided by 6 global collaborators. Sample metadata almost always included a de-identified subject ID, COVID-19 status, age in years and sex. Where available, HLA class I and class II types were obtained from metadata supplied by the sample provider rather than from assay-based typing. The repertoires were released in a freely available public database meant as a resource for research on the immune response to SARS-CoV-2. Deeply sampled blood TCRbeta repertoires from subjects exposed to, actively infected with, or recovered from COVID-19 were included in the dataset.

Each collaborating institution followed its own protocols to collect whole blood in K2EDTA tubes. For TCRbeta analysis, collaborators shipped samples as frozen whole blood, isolated PBMCs, or DNA extracted from either of those sample types. The immunoSEQ Assay, a bias-controlled multiplex PCR, was used to amplify TCRbeta CDR3 regions from genomic DNA. From the authors' description of their analysis: The number of nucleated cells in each sample was estimated from the amplification of reference gene primers within the assay. To quantify the absolute abundance of each unique TCRbeta CDR3 rearrangement, sequence reads were collapsed and filtered. Productive Simpson clonality was computed per sample as the square root of Simpson's diversity index over productive rearrangements. TCRdb obtained this table from immuneACCESS and retained in-frame rearrangements with V and J assigned. These tables miss some clones; where compared with another copy, unresolved V genes account for less than half of the shortfall, and the remainder is unexplained. The V and J calls and clone size come from that table; D and trimming were worked out from the DNA. The table for this sample lists over 150,000 clones; less than 85% of them were counted only once. Roughly 7% of the sample comes from the top ten.

Points the paper makes about the study in general: The amount of clinical and demographic metadata varied by source and participant and was provided uncurated.

From cysteine to phenylalanine, the CDR3 is 13 amino acids long. Solely the CDR3 DNA is kept, with 39 bases framed from the first base. V drops 4 bases and J drops 4 bases, leaving 8 bases in between. This receptor chain uses TRBV23-1 and TRBJ1-5, with no confident D gene call. TRBV23-1 counts as an open reading frame of uncertain function. Sequenced: peripheral blood. This sequence originates from a human donor in a cohort sampled during active COVID-19. The DNA sequence follows: TGCGCCAGCAGTCGGGCTCGTAATCAGCCCCAGCATTTT. Translation gives CASSRARNQPQHF.